This is a list of T cell receptor beta chains from one sample in a study of T cell responses to AZD1222 COVID-19 vaccine. Sequenced by immunoSEQ multiplex PCR; TCRdb stores in-frame clones only, minus some. This table has about 110,000 clones, roughly 93% appearing once. This material consisted of peripheral blood, taken 28 days after the second AZD1222 dose. These TCRs come from an adult who received the AZD1222 COVID-19 vaccine. CDR3s leave out the opening cysteine and the closing phenylalanine or tryptophan. Only part of the rows carry a size: once, few, many, or a class if the clone is expanded.

TRBJ2-1,TRBV27,NA,ASSPRDGAYNEQF
TRBJ1-2,TRBV18,few,ASSLTSDRNYGYT
TRBJ1-5,TRBV18,NA,ASSPSVARTNQPQH
TRBJ1-2,TRBV28,NA,ASSPIQGARHYGYT
TRBJ2-3,TRBV4-2,NA,ASSQLDRGYHTDTQY
TRBJ2-7,TRBV15,NA,ATSIGTGAYEQY
TRBJ1-1,TRBV25-1,NA,ASSEYSREAF
TRBJ2-1,TRBV5-1,NA,ASSYSGRNYRGEQF
TRBJ2-6,TRBV3-1/TRBV3-2,NA,ASSQNSGANVLT
TRBJ1-2,TRBV9,NA,ASSVGRVQNGYT
TRBJ1-2,TRBV3-1/TRBV3-2,NA,ASSQDIRGYT
TRBJ1-1,TRBV19,few,ASSIDGWTEAF
TRBJ2-5,TRBV18,NA,ASSSGGEETQY
TRBJ1-1,TRBV29-1,NA,SVTPGGNTEAF
TRBJ1-4,TRBV4-1,NA,ASSQGLGRTNEKLF
TRBJ2-7,TRBV5-1,NA,ASSLSGTSNEQY
TRBJ2-5,TRBV11-2,NA,ASRNLQGGETQY
TRBJ2-7,TRBV5-4,NA,ASSSDSYEQY
TRBJ1-2,TRBV6-1,NA,ASSEATANYGYT
TRBJ1-1,TRBV19,NA,ASKSAGVNTEAF
TRBJ2-7,TRBV3-1/TRBV3-2,NA,ASSLTGRSYEQY
TRBJ2-2,TRBV6-5,NA,ASFGTSGYTGELF
TRBJ1-1,TRBV3-1/TRBV3-2,NA,ASSQPSTGVTEAF
TRBJ1-1,TRBV5-5,NA,ASSLPQQGSNTEAF
TRBJ2-4,TRBV12-3/TRBV12-4,NA,ASRGEADIQY
TRBJ2-7,TRBV11-2,NA,ASSQDSYEQY
TRBJ1-1,TRBV29-1,NA,SARQGGHTEAF
TRBJ1-3,TRBV9,NA,ASSVSPFSGNTIY
TRBJ1-1,TRBV7-9,NA,ASSLRGRGSEAF